A single sample gave rise to the 13 T cell receptor beta chains below, sequenced in a study of shared clonotypes between healthy human individuals. The assay was immunoSEQ multiplex PCR, and TCRdb's table has in-frame clones only and misses some. The data contain roughly 1,500,000 clones, 95% to 99% of them seen just once; the ten biggest clones take up about 0.45%. Sequenced material: naive CD4+ T cells sorted from blood. Subset described: CD45RA+ positively selected. These TCRs come from a man younger than 40 in good health.

V usage is TRBV12-5 and J usage is TRBJ1-1; 7 nucleotides line up with TRBD1. The CDR3 runs to 15 residues. Trimming removed 3 bases from V and 7 bases from J; junction bases left unmatched: 11. Germline V gene data show CDR1 as LGHNT and CDR2 as FRNRAP. CDR3 sequence (DNA): TGTGCTAGTGGTTTCTCACAGGGGATGAGGGGTGAAGCTTTCTTT. Translating gives CASGFSQGMRGEAFF.

This chain joins TRBV27 and TRBJ2-7, with 10 bases fitting TRBD2. The CDR3 consists of 17 residues. The germline V gene encodes CDR1 MNHEY and CDR2 SMNVEV (reference sequence). V gave up 2 bases and J gave up 4 bases; unmatched junction bases: 11. The CDR3 is CASSLKPSLAGVYEQYF. CDR3 DNA sequence: TGTGCCAGCAGTTTAAAACCGAGTCTAGCGGGAGTATACGAGCAGTACTTC.

The V gene is TRBV5-6, the J gene TRBJ2-7; the D gene is possibly TRBD2 (5 bases). From germline, CDR1 is SGHDT and CDR2 YYEEEE. The ends were cut back, 5 bases at V and 3 bases at J, with 9 bases in the middle. The CDR3 extends over 12 amino acids. The CDR3 region has the DNA TGTGCCAGCAGTTCAACTAGCTACGAGCAGTACTTC. This codes for CASSSTSYEQYF.

The V gene is TRBV11-2, the J gene TRBJ2-7, with a possible D match to TRBD1 (5 bases). V shed 4 bases and J shed 3 bases, with 10 bases lying between them. This CDR3 comprises 13 residues. The germline V gene has CDR1 SGHAT and CDR2 FQNNGV. The DNA for the CDR3 is TGTGCCAGCAGCTCCAGGGCCCTCTACGAGCAGTACTTC. It is translated as CASSSRALYEQYF.

The chain couples TRBV5-6 to TRBJ1-5; no clear D. The CDR3 is 13 residues long. Germline loops: CDR1 SGHDT, CDR2 YYEEEE. Trimming shortened V by 1 base and J by 6 bases, and 8 bases separated the two germline ends. CDR3 in DNA: TGTGCCAGCAGCTTGAGGAGGCGTCAGCCCCAGCATTTT. This sequence encodes CASSLRRRQPQHF.

The rearrangement joins TRBV7-2 to TRBJ1-1, with D maybe TRBD1 (5 bases). Between the trimmed V and J ends, which lost 5 bases and 3 bases, there was a span of 16 bases. The CDR3 contains 15 residues. Germline-derived CDR1 and CDR2 are SGHTA and FQGNSA. The CDR3 protein is CASSTKRVGDTEAFF. CDR3 in DNA: TGTGCCAGCAGCACTAAGAGGGTGGGGGACACTGAAGCTTTCTTT.

The chain uses TRBV4-3 and TRBJ2-1; perhaps TRBD2 as D (5 bases). Germline V gene data show CDR1 as LGHNA and CDR2 as YSLEER. CDR3 length: 16 amino acids. V was clipped by 0 bases and J by 1 base, with 10 bases between them. The CDR3 nucleotides read TGCGCCAGCAGCCAAGATGTTGGGAGTTCCTACAATGAGCAGTTCTTC. Residues: CASSQDVGSSYNEQFF.

The V gene is TRBV27, the J gene TRBJ2-7; 10 nucleotides line up with TRBD1. CDR1 is MNHEY, CDR2 SMNVEV, per germline (reference sequence). V dropped 10 bases and J dropped 5; count of bases not matched to a gene: 11. The CDR3 totals 14 residues. Here the CDR3 reads CATIATGGANEQYF. The CDR3 nucleotides read TGTGCCACCATCGCGACAGGGGGCGCAAACGAGCAGTACTTC.

J is TRBJ2-6 and V is TRBV10-3; 11 bases fit TRBD1. Germline V gene lookup returns CDR1 ENHRY and CDR2 SYGVKD. J lost 2 bases, V lost 9 bases, and 6 bases had no gene match. The CDR3 length is 16 residues. In nucleotides, the CDR3 is TGTGCCATTACCGGGACAGGGGGGCCTGGGGCCAACGTCCTGACTTTC. Its protein is CAITGTGGPGANVLTF.

V and J are TRBV6-1 and TRBJ1-5; maybe TRBD1 (5 bases). The CDR3 extends over 14 amino acids. The germline CDR1 and CDR2 sequences are MNHNS and SASEGT. Trimming removed 7 bases at V and 0 bases at J, with 10 bases between. CDR3 loop: CASTGHYSNQPQHF. The CDR3 nucleotides are TGTGCCAGCACCGGACATTATAGCAATCAGCCCCAGCATTTT.

Regarding this clone: This sample also contains other DNA sequences that code for the same CDR3. The chain employs TRBV28 and TRBJ2-7; 7 nucleotides agree with TRBD1. The germline CDR1 and CDR2 sequences are MDHEN and SYDVKM. V shed 4 bases, J shed 0 bases, and the junction held 9 bases outside the gene matches. This CDR3 contains 16 residues. The CDR3 sequence: CASSSPGQRSSYEQYF. The CDR3 DNA reads TGTGCCAGCAGTTCCCCGGGACAGAGATCCTCCTACGAGCAGTACTTC.

This clone has a single count. The chain carries TRBV7-6 and TRBJ2-3, with D perhaps TRBD1 or TRBD2 (6 bases each). The V end was cut by 3 bases, the J end by 6 bases, with 19 bases between. Germline assignment: CDR1 SGHVS and CDR2 FNYEAQ. The CDR3 covers 16 residues. CDR3 loop: CASSLGAAGPGDTQYF. The CDR3 coding sequence is TGTGCCAGCAGCTTGGGGGCGGCGGGGCCGGGGGATACGCAGTATTTT.

A remark on this clone: An end of the junction does not agree with germline; a read error may underlie this. The rearrangement uses TRBV7-7 and TRBJ2-1; 8 bases are shared with TRBD2. CDR3 length: 14 residues. Looked up from germline, CDR1 is SSHAT and CDR2 is FNYEAQ (reference sequence). Written as DNA, the CDR3 is TGTGCTAGCAGCCCCTCGGGGGGGCACAATGAGCAGTTCTTC. It is translated as CASSPSGGHNEQFF.